This T cell receptor beta chain came from a study of CD4 and CD8 cells across lung adenocarcinoma regions. This clonotype was observed a few times. CDR3 size: 15 residues. The V end was cut by 0 bases, the J end by 6 bases, with 12 bases between. Germline assignment: CDR1 MGHDK and CDR2 SYGVNS. Localized lung adenocarcinoma, a non-small cell lung cancer, affected the donors. TCRdb processed the PCR reads anew with MiXCR; each CDR3 protein has one entry. The table lists some 11,000 distinct CDR3 sequences, around 59% of them singletons. This TCR was recovered from a male donor with lung adenocarcinoma. The CD4 and CD8 labels of this study may be unreliable. The sequenced material came from CD8+ T cells from the margin of a lung tumor. The chain is built from TRBV25-1 and TRBJ2-1; the D gene is possibly TRBD2 (6 bases). CDR3 sequence: CASSEYNARGNEQFF. The CDR3 region has the DNA TGTGCCAGCAGTGAATATAATGCGCGGGGCAATGAGCAGTTCTTC.